The 31 T cell receptor beta chains below all came from one sample that was sequenced in a study of cytotoxic CD8 clonotypes in ibrutinib-treated CLL. Assay used: immunoSEQ multiplex PCR; TCRdb lists only in-frame clones, some missing. This table has about 160,000 clones, roughly 86% appearing once. Specimen: PBMCs, collected after 12 months of ibrutinib treatment. These receptors were taken from a human donor with chronic lymphocytic leukemia.

The rearrangement links TRBV6-1 to TRBJ2-3; D remains unclear. The V gene lost 0 bases and the J gene lost 1 base, with 5 bases spanning the gap. Germline-derived CDR1 and CDR2 are MNHNS and SASEGT. This CDR3 is 14 amino acids long. CDR3 amino acids: CASSEATRTDTQYF. The CDR3 nucleotides read TGTGCCAGCAGTGAAGCAACCCGCACAGATACGCAGTATTTT.

V is TRBV7-2 and J is TRBJ1-5; D not resolved. Trimming removed 1 base from V and 11 bases from J, with 21 bases in between. Germline V gene lookup returns CDR1 SGHTA and CDR2 FQGNSA. This CDR3 is 16 amino acids long. The CDR3 DNA follows: TGTGCCAGCAGCTTAGGCGCGTCGTCAAGTGGTTCGGCCCAGCATTTT. The encoded protein is CASSLGASSSGSAQHF.

This chain uses TRBV29-1 with TRBJ1-1; no reliable D call. Between the trimmed V and J ends, which lost 3 bases and 6 bases, there was a span of 11 bases. CDR3 size: 12 residues. Germline values: CDR1 SQVTM, CDR2 ANQGSEA. The CDR3 nucleotides are TGCAGCGTTGAGTGGACGTACGCTGAAGCTTTCTTT. This codes for CSVEWTYAEAFF.

CDR3 region: CASHWGTGELFF. The CDR3 coding sequence is TGTGCCAGCCACTGGGGCACCGGGGAGCTGTTTTTT. The rearrangement joins TRBV6-5 to TRBJ2-2; no clear D gene. The CDR3 runs 12 residues. Germline V CDR1 and CDR2: MNHEY, SVGAGI. V shed 8 bases and J shed 4 bases, with 8 bases lying between them.

The V gene is TRBV7-2, the J gene TRBJ2-1; D might be TRBD1 or TRBD2, each matching 6 bases. The V and J ends lost 2 bases and 5 bases respectively, with 13 bases between them. In germline, CDR1 is SGHTA, CDR2 FQGNSA. The CDR3 sequence is 15 residues long. The CDR3 DNA reads TGTGCCAGCAGCTTATCTCGGGGGCCGAACAATGAGCAGTTCTTC. Encoded protein: CASSLSRGPNNEQFF.

The chain links TRBV6-5 to TRBJ1-2; no definite D call. The germline gives CDR1 MNHEY, CDR2 SVGAGI. Trimming took off 0 bases at V and 4 bases at J, with 6 bases between the two ends. There are 13 residues in the CDR3. The CDR3 sequence: CASSYSSLYGYTF. The CDR3 nucleotides are TGTGCCAGCAGTTACTCGAGCCTCTATGGCTACACCTTC.

The chain recombines TRBV7-6 with TRBJ2-5, with D unclear. The CDR3 spans 13 residues. Germline CDR1 reads SGHVS; CDR2 reads FNYEAQ. The ends were cut back, 1 base at V and 4 bases at J, with 7 bases in the middle. The CDR3 bases are TGTGCCAGCAGCTTAGAGGCGCGAGAGACCCAGTACTTC. It specifies CASSLEARETQYF.

This chain connects TRBV5-4 to TRBJ2-2, with D uncertain. The CDR3 runs 20 residues. Trimming took 2 bases from V and 0 from J, leaving 23 bases between them. The germline V gene encodes CDR1 SGHNT and CDR2 YYREEE (reference sequence). The CDR3 DNA sequence: TGTGCCAGCAGCTTTTCTCGGATCCATAGGGCCCTTACGAACACCGGGGAGCTGTTTTTT. Protein sequence: CASSFSRIHRALTNTGELFF.

J is TRBJ2-1 and V is TRBV12-5; D is possibly TRBD1 (7 bases). The germline V gene has CDR1 LGHNT and CDR2 FRNRAP. The CDR3 is 16 residues long. The V and J ends lost 7 bases and 0 bases respectively, with 16 bases between them. CDR3 in amino acids: CASALGGGDSYNEQFF. As DNA, the CDR3 is TGTGCTAGTGCCCTAGGGGGCGGGGACTCCTACAATGAGCAGTTCTTC.

This chain joins TRBV27 and TRBJ1-2; D remains unclear. The CDR3 is 13 residues long. The V end was cut by 8 bases, the J end by 3 bases, with 13 bases between. CDR1 and CDR2 (germline): MNHEY, SMNVEV (reference sequence). The CDR3 spells CASGLIGYYGYTF. The CDR3 DNA reads TGTGCCAGCGGCTTGATAGGTTACTATGGCTACACCTTC.

The V and J genes are TRBV10-3 and TRBJ1-1, with 9 positions matching TRBD1. This CDR3 spans 16 amino acids. CDR1 and CDR2 from the germline V gene are ENHRY and SYGVKD. With V trimmed by 4 bases and J by 0 bases, 6 bases remained unmatched. This CDR3 is CAISGAGQGMNTEAFF. Here the CDR3 DNA reads TGTGCCATCAGTGGGGCGGGACAGGGAATGAACACTGAAGCTTTCTTT.

The V call is TRBV7-2, the J call TRBJ1-1; weak D call: TRBD1 (5 bases). The germline CDR1 and CDR2 sequences are SGHTA and FQGNSA. V lost 5 bases and J 6 bases, leaving 13 bases between the germline ends. This CDR3 has 13 amino acids. As DNA, the CDR3 is TGTGCCAGCAGCGCAAATGAAGGGGCTGAAGCTTTCTTT. This encodes CASSANEGAEAFF.

This clone was seen just once. This chain uses TRBV10-1 with TRBJ1-1; the D is unclear. Germline values: CDR1 WNHNN, CDR2 SYGVQD (reference sequence). V shed 2 bases and J shed 0 bases, with 7 bases lying between them. The CDR3 is made up of 14 amino acids. The CDR3 sequence is CASSEGKMNTEAFF. The CDR3 nucleotides read TGCGCCAGCAGTGAGGGAAAAATGAACACTGAAGCTTTCTTT.

This chain uses TRBV19 with TRBJ1-2; TRBD1 might be the D (5 bases). Germline values: CDR1 LNHDA, CDR2 SQIVND (reference sequence). Trimming removed 5 bases from V and 4 bases from J, with 23 bases in between. The CDR3 is 17 amino acids. The CDR3 nucleotides read TGTGCCAGTAGTTTGGGGAGCCGGGACGGAGGGGCCTATGGCTACACCTTC. Translation gives CASSLGSRDGGAYGYTF.

This CDR3 is CASSYSPSAAGELFF. CDR3 nucleotide sequence: TGTGCCAGCAGTTACTCGCCTAGCGCGGCCGGGGAGCTGTTTTTT. The chain uses TRBV6-6 and TRBJ2-2; D is possibly TRBD2 (6 bases). The CDR3 loop spans 15 amino acids. With 0 bases removed from V and 6 bases from J, the gap between germline ends came to 11 bases. Germline lookup yields CDR1 MNHNY and CDR2 SVGAGI (reference sequence).

The CDR3 sequence is CASSLGRTQETQYF. The DNA of the CDR3 is TGTGCCAGCAGTTTAGGACGGACGCAAGAGACCCAGTACTTC. The chain is built from TRBV27 and TRBJ2-5; D gene unclear. Trimming left V 2 bases short and J 2 bases short, with 9 bases between. The germline V gene has CDR1 MNHEY and CDR2 SMNVEV (reference sequence). This CDR3 spans 14 amino acids.

A word on this clone: Other DNA sequences in this specimen translate into the identical CDR3. The V gene is TRBV19, the J gene TRBJ2-7, with 8 bases aligning to TRBD1. The trim removed 1 base at V and 1 base at J, leaving 0 bases unmatched. This CDR3 region has 14 residues. Germline assignment: CDR1 LNHDA and CDR2 SQIVND (reference sequence). The CDR3 is CASSIGDRSYEQYF. The CDR3, as DNA: TGTGCCAGTAGTATAGGGGACAGGTCCTACGAGCAGTACTTC.

This chain links TRBV19 with TRBJ2-3, with TRBD2 matching 8 bases. The V and J ends lost 7 bases and 4 bases, in that order; junction bases with no gene match: 13. The CDR3 totals 16 residues. Germline-derived CDR1 and CDR2 are LNHDA and SQIVND (reference sequence). Written as DNA, the CDR3 is TGTGCCAGTATGCGCCCGGGGGGGCCACAGCCAGATACGCAGTATTTT. Protein product: CASMRPGGPQPDTQYF.

This chain links TRBV7-9 with TRBJ2-7, with a tentative D call TRBD1 (6 bases). The CDR3 extends over 15 amino acids. The germline V gene encodes CDR1 SEHNR and CDR2 FQNEAQ (reference sequence). Trimming took off 2 bases at V and 2 bases at J, with 13 bases between the two ends. CDR3 coding DNA: TGTGCCAGCAGCTTATCAACGGGACAACCCTACGAGCAGTACTTC. Protein sequence: CASSLSTGQPYEQYF.

This clone has more than one count but fewer than ten. The chain uses TRBV19 and TRBJ1-1, with D possibly matching TRBD1 (6 bases). Per the germline V gene, CDR1 is LNHDA and CDR2 is SQIVND (reference sequence). V was trimmed by 9 bases and J by 7 bases, leaving 18 bases between them. This CDR3 region has 13 residues. The CDR3 protein is CASRGQGNSEAFF. The CDR3 DNA reads TGTGCCAGCCGGGGGCAGGGAAATAGTGAAGCTTTCTTT.

This clone has only one observation. V and J are TRBV19 and TRBJ2-3; D might be TRBD1 or TRBD2, each matching 7 bases. Germline CDR1 and CDR2: LNHDA and SQIVND (reference sequence). V gave up 8 bases and J gave up 2 bases, with 17 bases separating them. The CDR3 runs 15 residues. The CDR3 protein is CASASGTAYTDTQYF. In DNA, the CDR3 is TGTGCCAGTGCCAGCGGGACAGCTTACACAGATACGCAGTATTTT.

This clone was seen only once. The chain links TRBV2 to TRBJ2-7; 9 bases align to TRBD2. Germline V CDR1 and CDR2: SNHLY, FYNNEI. Unmatched junction bases numbered 6, after V lost 4 bases and J lost 2 bases. The CDR3 contains 15 residues. The DNA of the CDR3 is TGTGCCAGCAGTGTCTCGCTAGCGGGAACCTACGAGCAGTACTTC. Translated: CASSVSLAGTYEQYF.

This chain joins TRBV5-4 and TRBJ2-3; TRBD2 might be the D (6 bases). V gave up 1 base and J gave up 2 bases, with 11 bases separating them. Germline lookup yields CDR1 SGHNT and CDR2 YYREEE (reference sequence). This CDR3 is 15 amino acids long. CDR3 sequence (DNA): TGTGCCAGCAGCTTGTCGGGCGGGACCACAGATACGCAGTATTTT. Residues: CASSLSGGTTDTQYF.

This clone appeared a single time. V is TRBV2 and J is TRBJ1-5; tentatively, D is TRBD1 (5 bases). The CDR3 is 16 residues long. V shed 3 bases and J shed 0 bases, with 12 bases lying between them. Per the germline V gene, CDR1 is SNHLY and CDR2 is FYNNEI. This CDR3 is CASSDGAPYSNQPQHF. DNA for the CDR3: TGTGCCAGCAGTGACGGGGCACCTTATAGCAATCAGCCCCAGCATTTT.

The J gene is TRBJ2-2, the V gene TRBV14; the D gene could be TRBD1 or TRBD2 (6 bases each). CDR3 length: 16 amino acids. V gave up 2 bases and J gave up 1 base, with 11 bases separating them. The germline CDR1 and CDR2 sequences are SGHDN and FVKESK. This chain's CDR3 is CASSQTGALNTGELFF. The CDR3 region has the DNA TGTGCCAGCAGCCAAACGGGGGCCCTGAACACCGGGGAGCTGTTTTTT.

The rearrangement links TRBV5-1 to TRBJ2-1, with a tentative D call TRBD2 (6 bases). Germline V gene data show CDR1 as SGHRS and CDR2 as YFSETQ. The CDR3 sequence is 15 residues long. The V gene lost 3 bases and the J gene lost 2 bases, with 12 bases spanning the gap. Written as DNA, the CDR3 is TGCGCCAGCAGCTCGTCGGGACTCACCTACAATGAGCAGTTCTTC. This translates into CASSSSGLTYNEQFF. Complete variable domain (other parts from reference TRBV5-1 and TRBJ2-1): KAGVTQTPRYLIKTRGQQVTLSCSPISGHRSVSWYQQTPGQGLQFLFEYFSETQRNKGNFPGRFSGRQFSNSRSEMNVSTLELGDSALYLCASSSSGLTYNEQFFGPGTRLTVL.

V gene TRBV7-2 combines with J gene TRBJ1-1; D is ambiguous. The CDR3 runs to 14 residues. The germline gives CDR1 SGHTA, CDR2 FQGNSA. V lost 5 bases and J lost 1, with 11 bases in between. In DNA, the CDR3 is TGTGCCAGCAGCCAGACACTTCCGAACACTGAAGCTTTCTTT. Its translation: CASSQTLPNTEAFF.

V usage is TRBV7-2 and J usage is TRBJ2-1; the match to TRBD2 covers 12 bases. The ends lost 5 bases at V and 6 bases at J; junction bases unmatched: 11. The CDR3 sequence is 17 residues long. The germline V gene encodes CDR1 SGHTA and CDR2 FQGNSA. The CDR3 DNA reads as TGTGCCAGCAGCCCCCTAGCGGGAGGGCGTGGGGGCAATGAGCAGTTCTTC. Amino acids: CASSPLAGGRGGNEQFF.

This clone was picked up one time. V gene TRBV10-3 combines with J gene TRBJ1-1, with D possibly matching TRBD1 (5 bases). The CDR3 spans 12 residues. In germline, CDR1 is ENHRY, CDR2 SYGVKD. The ends were cut back, 11 bases at V and 4 bases at J, with 14 bases in the middle. In nucleotides, the CDR3 is TGTGCCTGCTACGCCGGGGCCACTGAAGCTTTCTTT. It codes for CACYAGATEAFF.

V gene TRBV27 combines with J gene TRBJ1-5; tentative D call: TRBD1 (5 bases). CDR1 is MNHEY and CDR2 is SMNVEV in the germline V gene (reference sequence). The length of the CDR3 is 15 residues. V was clipped by 5 bases and J by 0 bases, with 11 bases between them. The CDR3 DNA reads as TGTGCCAGCAGTCTGACAGTGTATAGCAATCAGCCCCAGCATTTT. Its protein is CASSLTVYSNQPQHF.

The chain joins TRBV7-2 to TRBJ2-3; 8 nucleotides line up with TRBD2. V lost 6 bases, J lost 0 bases, and 2 bases stayed unmatched. This CDR3 region has 14 residues. In germline, CDR1 is SGHTA, CDR2 FQGNSA. The CDR3 DNA sequence: TGTGCCAGCAGGGCGGGAGGAAGCACAGATACGCAGTATTTT. This codes for CASRAGGSTDTQYF.